The 22 T cell receptor beta chains below were found in one sample sequenced in a study of PD-1 blockade in classical Hodgkin lymphoma. This table comes from immunoSEQ multiplex PCR, and its TCRdb copy is limited to in-frame clones, with some not included. The sample has around 23,000 clones; 85% to 90% are singletons. The sample's time point: newly diagnosed, previously untreated cHL patient sample. Purification of CD4+ T cells from thawed PBMCs was achieved by magnetic negative selection. Sequencing was done on a sample of CD4+ T cells from blood. The receptors were sampled from a human donor with classical Hodgkin lymphoma.

V usage is TRBV6-5 and J usage is TRBJ1-1, with TRBD1 identical over 8 bases. The germline gives CDR1 MNHEY, CDR2 SVGAGI. CDR3 length: 14 residues. V gave up 4 bases and J gave up 10 bases; unmatched junction bases: 11. The CDR3 loop reads CASSSSGGEKGAFF. The DNA of the CDR3 is TGTGCCAGCAGTTCTTCAGGGGGCGAGAAAGGAGCTTTCTTT.

This clone was observed a single time. V gene TRBV5-1 combines with J gene TRBJ2-7; perhaps TRBD1 as D (5 bases). Trimming removed 0 bases from V and 6 bases from J, with 16 bases in between. CDR1 is SGHRS and CDR2 is YFSETQ in the germline V gene. This CDR3 comprises 15 residues. The CDR3 DNA reads TGCGCCAGCAGCTTGGCCGTGGGGCCAGGTGCCGAGCAGTACTTC. Translated, it gives CASSLAVGPGAEQYF.

This clone has only one observation. The CDR3 DNA reads TGTGCCAGCAGTCCTCCCGGACAGGGGTACTATGGCTACACCTTC. Amino acid sequence: CASSPPGQGYYGYTF. This chain links TRBV28 with TRBJ1-2; 9 bases are shared with TRBD1. V was clipped by 5 bases and J by 3 bases; unmatched bases: 7. This CDR3 contains 15 residues. Germline loops: CDR1 MDHEN, CDR2 SYDVKM.

The gene calls are TRBV29-1 and TRBJ2-7; no firm D call. The CDR3 consists of 11 residues. Trimming pared 5 bases from V and 4 bases from J, leaving 9 bases between. CDR1 SQVTM and CDR2 ANQGSEA come from the germline V gene. CDR3 region: CSVSFGYEQYF. In DNA, the CDR3 is TGCAGCGTTAGCTTCGGGTACGAGCAGTACTTC.

This chain links TRBV9 with TRBJ1-1, with no clear D. V lost 4 bases, J lost 1 base, and 11 bases lay in between. The CDR3 sequence is 14 residues long. CDR1 is SGDLS, CDR2 YYNGEE, per germline. This CDR3 reads CASSTERTNTEAFF. CDR3 DNA: TGTGCCAGCAGCACCGAAAGGACGAACACTGAAGCTTTCTTT.

This chain joins TRBV6-1 and TRBJ1-2, with D possibly matching TRBD1 (5 bases). Trimming cost V 3 bases and J 4 bases, with 9 bases left between them. The CDR3 is 13 amino acids. The germline V gene has CDR1 MNHNS and CDR2 SASEGT. CDR3 sequence (DNA): TGTGCCAGCAGTGAGATGGGGGGCTATGGCTACACCTTC. Amino acid sequence: CASSEMGGYGYTF.

The J gene is TRBJ2-7, the V gene TRBV29-1; weak D call: TRBD1 (6 bases). The CDR3 has 13 residues. V was cut by 6 bases and J by 6 bases, with 18 bases left in between. Looked up from germline, CDR1 is SQVTM and CDR2 is ANQGSEA. The CDR3 coding sequence is TGCAGCGTCGTCAGGGGTTCGGTGGGCGAGCAGTACTTC. Its translation: CSVVRGSVGEQYF.

This chain uses TRBV4-2 with TRBJ1-1, with 7 bases identical to TRBD1. Trimming cost V 0 bases and J 5 bases; bases outside gene matches: 9. The germline gives CDR1 LGHNA, CDR2 YNFKEQ. This CDR3 is 16 amino acids long. The CDR3 coding sequence is TGTGCCAGCAGCCAAGATCGGGGACAGCGAGGGACTGAAGCTTTCTTT. This sequence encodes CASSQDRGQRGTEAFF.

The chain has TRBV4-3 and TRBJ1-2; D remains ambiguous. CDR1 and CDR2 (germline): LGHNA, YSLEER. The CDR3 sequence is 15 residues long. The ends were cut back, 0 bases at V and 7 bases at J, with 15 bases in the middle. CDR3 residues: CASSQEWGDRVGYTF. DNA of the CDR3: TGCGCCAGCAGCCAAGAGTGGGGAGACCGAGTTGGCTACACCTTC.

The chain carries TRBV5-1 and TRBJ2-2, with D tentatively TRBD2 (6 bases). CDR3 length: 13 amino acids. Germline lookup yields CDR1 SGHRS and CDR2 YFSETQ. Trimming left V 4 bases short and J 8 bases short, with 12 bases between. CDR3 in DNA: TGCGCCAGCAGCCCGGAGGGGCGGGGGGAGCTGTTTTTT. Translated: CASSPEGRGELFF.

The CDR3, as DNA: TGTGCCAGTAGTGAGTCTCGCAACTATGGCTACACCTTC. The encoded protein is CASSESRNYGYTF. This chain uses TRBV19 with TRBJ1-2; D is uncertain. V lost 5 bases, J lost 2 bases, and 9 bases lay in between. Per the germline V gene, CDR1 is LNHDA and CDR2 is SQIVND (reference sequence). The CDR3 is 13 amino acids. Using reference TRBV19 and TRBJ1-2 for the parts outside the CDR3, the full variable domain is DGGITQSPKYLFRKEGQNVTLSCEQNLNHDAMYWYRQDPGQGLRLIYYSQIVNDFQKGDIAEGYSVSREKKESFPLTVTSAQKNPTAFYLCASSESRNYGYTFGSGTRLTVV.

The V call is TRBV11-2, the J call TRBJ2-1; no reliable D call. The CDR3 is 13 amino acids. Germline V gene sequence: CDR1 SGHAT, CDR2 FQNNGV. V lost 2 bases and J 9 bases, leaving 11 bases between the germline ends. The CDR3 protein is CASSLSLPIEQFF. The CDR3 DNA is TGTGCCAGCAGCTTATCGCTACCTATTGAGCAGTTCTTC.

The rearrangement joins TRBV29-1 to TRBJ2-1; 8 bases fit TRBD2. The CDR3 sequence is 13 residues long. Germline CDR1 and CDR2: SQVTM and ANQGSEA. V lost 6 bases and J lost 9; bases outside the gene matches: 10. CDR3 residues: CSVERGRPSEQFF. The CDR3, as DNA: TGCAGCGTGGAGCGGGGGCGTCCGAGTGAGCAGTTCTTC.

J is TRBJ2-1 and V is TRBV7-2; 13 bases align to TRBD2. With 5 bases clipped from V and 1 base from J, the junction kept 8 bases outside the gene matches. The CDR3 spans 18 residues. The germline V gene has CDR1 SGHTA and CDR2 FQGNSA. The CDR3 loop reads CASSHTRTSGRSYNEQFF. The CDR3 nucleotides read TGTGCCAGCAGCCATACGAGGACTAGCGGGAGATCCTACAATGAGCAGTTCTTC.

The rearrangement uses TRBV4-1 and TRBJ2-7; D possibly uses TRBD1 or TRBD2 (7 bases each). The germline CDR1 and CDR2 sequences are MGHRA and YSYEKL. Trimming shortened V by 2 bases and J by 3 bases, and 14 bases separated the two germline ends. The CDR3 is 15 amino acids. The CDR3 protein is CASSQQGGLLYEQYF. CDR3 DNA sequence: TGCGCCAGCAGCCAACAGGGGGGACTACTCTACGAGCAGTACTTC.

V usage is TRBV29-1 and J usage is TRBJ2-5; D gene uncertain. The V gene lost 0 bases and the J gene lost 2 bases, with 13 bases spanning the gap. The CDR3 is 15 residues long. Germline CDR1 SQVTM, CDR2 ANQGSEA. The CDR3 DNA reads as TGCAGCGTTGAAGATACCTCGGGTTTTCAAGAGACCCAGTACTTC. Translated, it gives CSVEDTSGFQETQYF.

The chain uses TRBV11-2 and TRBJ1-2; no firm D call. This CDR3 has 15 residues. Trimming cost V 4 bases and J 6 bases, with 18 bases left between them. Germline V CDR1 and CDR2: SGHAT, FQNNGV. The CDR3 DNA follows: TGTGCCAGCAGCTCCCGCACGTCGGGGTGGAATGGCTACACCTTC. Protein: CASSSRTSGWNGYTF.

CDR3 amino acids: CSVYWTAAEGEKLFF. The DNA of the CDR3 is TGCAGCGTTTATTGGACCGCAGCAGAAGGTGAAAAACTGTTTTTT. The genes are TRBV29-1 and TRBJ1-4; D ambiguous. The V gene's germline CDR1 is SQVTM and CDR2 ANQGSEA. The CDR3 extends over 15 amino acids. The ends were cut back, 5 bases at V and 7 bases at J, with 20 bases in the middle.

The chain is built from TRBV18 and TRBJ1-1; D is uncertain. The ends were cut back, 2 bases at V and 2 bases at J, with 6 bases in the middle. Germline CDR1 and CDR2: KGHSH and LQKENI. The CDR3 is 13 amino acids. The CDR3 sequence is CASSPNLNTEAFF. The DNA for the CDR3 is TGTGCCAGCTCACCAAACCTTAACACTGAAGCTTTCTTT. The whole variable domain, remainder taken from reference TRBV18 and TRBJ1-1, is NAGVMQNPRHLVRRRGQEARLRCSPMKGHSHVYWYRQLPEEGLKFMVYLQKENIIDESGMPKERFSAEFPKEGPSILRIQQVVRGDSAAYFCASSPNLNTEAFFGQGTRLTVV.

The rearrangement joins TRBV6-6 to TRBJ2-1; either TRBD1 or TRBD2 may fit D (6 bases each). The CDR3 consists of 15 residues. V was cut by 1 base and J by 3 bases, with 10 bases left in between. Germline loops: CDR1 MNHNY, CDR2 SVGAGI (reference sequence). In nucleotides, the CDR3 is TGTGCCAGCAGTTACTGGGGGGCGGTCTACAATGAGCAGTTCTTC. This translates into CASSYWGAVYNEQFF.

The chain joins TRBV18 to TRBJ1-6; no reliable D call. Per germline, CDR1 KGHSH and CDR2 LQKENI. V gave up 3 bases and J gave up 7 bases, with 10 bases separating them. This CDR3 comprises 14 residues. The CDR3 sequence is CASSPGRRNSPLHF. In DNA, the CDR3 is TGTGCCAGCTCACCTGGACGGAGAAATTCACCCCTCCACTTT.

With regard to this clone: The sample holds other DNA sequences that translate to the same CDR3. The genes are TRBV30 and TRBJ1-5; D is ambiguous. The CDR3 has 13 residues. The V end was cut by 0 bases, the J end by 5 bases, with 8 bases between. CDR1 is GTSNPN, CDR2 SVGIG, per germline (reference sequence). This chain's CDR3 is CAWSVDSDQPQHF. The CDR3 nucleotides are TGTGCCTGGAGTGTGGACTCAGATCAGCCCCAGCATTTT. Complete variable domain (other parts from reference TRBV30 and TRBJ1-5): SQTIHQWPATLVQPVGSPLSLECTVEGTSNPNLYWYRQAAGRGLQLLFYSVGIGQISSEVPQNLSASRPQDRQFILSSKKLLLSDSGFYLCAWSVDSDQPQHFGDGTRLSIL.